A selection of T cell receptor beta chains follows, all from one sample in a study of graft-versus-host responses after intestinal transplantation. Assay used: immunoSEQ multiplex PCR; TCRdb lists only in-frame clones, some missing. In the table there are some 15,000 clones, around 96% of which are singletons. The source material was PBMCs, sampled 9 days after transplant. The receptors stem from a human patient who received an intestinal transplant, so some T cells may come from the graft donor. Both conserved end residues are part of each CDR3. D genes are given only for firm matches. Clone sizes are given selectively: once, few, many, or a class where the clone is expanded.

v_gene: TRBV6-1; d_gene: TRBD1; j_gene: TRBJ1-5; abundance: .; CDR3aa: CASSEPRDRLSNQPQHF; CDR3nt: TGTGCCAGCAGTGAACCAAGGGACAGACTCAGCAATCAGCCCCAGCATTTT
v_gene: TRBV10-2; d_gene: .; j_gene: TRBJ1-5; abundance: once; CDR3aa: CASSARVPNQPQHF; CDR3nt: TGCGCCAGCAGTGCAAGGGTCCCCAATCAGCCCCAGCATTTT
v_gene: TRBV9; d_gene: TRBD2; j_gene: TRBJ2-5; abundance: .; CDR3aa: CASSASGGSAETQYF; CDR3nt: TGTGCCAGCAGCGCCAGCGGGGGGAGTGCGGAGACCCAGTACTTC
v_gene: TRBV10-1; d_gene: .; j_gene: TRBJ1-1; abundance: .; CDR3aa: CASSDKETPAFF; CDR3nt: TGCGCCAGCAGTGACAAGGAGACCCCGGCTTTCTTT
v_gene: TRBV28; d_gene: .; j_gene: TRBJ1-2; abundance: .; CDR3aa: CAIATGVGGYTF; CDR3nt: TGTGCCATCGCAACGGGGGTGGGAGGCTACACCTTC
v_gene: TRBV11-2; d_gene: .; j_gene: TRBJ2-3; abundance: .; CDR3aa: CASSFGGARTDTQYF; CDR3nt: TGTGCCAGCAGCTTTGGGGGAGCCCGCACAGATACGCAGTATTTT
v_gene: TRBV5-1; d_gene: .; j_gene: TRBJ2-7; abundance: .; CDR3aa: CASSLEGGEQYF; CDR3nt: TGCGCCAGCAGCTTGGAAGGGGGCGAGCAGTACTTC
v_gene: TRBV28; d_gene: TRBD1; j_gene: TRBJ1-1; abundance: .; CDR3aa: CASNEWDRDTGAFF; CDR3nt: TGTGCCAGTAACGAATGGGACAGGGACACTGGAGCTTTCTTT
v_gene: TRBV15; d_gene: .; j_gene: TRBJ2-3; abundance: .; CDR3aa: CATSRDRASRTDTQYF; CDR3nt: TGTGCCACCAGCAGAGATAGGGCCTCCCGCACAGATACGCAGTATTTT
v_gene: TRBV29-1; d_gene: TRBD2; j_gene: TRBJ2-1; abundance: .; CDR3aa: CSVGTSGNEQFF; CDR3nt: TGCAGCGTAGGGACTAGCGGGAATGAGCAGTTCTTC
v_gene: TRBV7-6; d_gene: .; j_gene: TRBJ2-1; abundance: .; CDR3aa: CASSLEALWGASSYNEQFF; CDR3nt: TGTGCCAGCAGCTTAGAGGCCCTCTGGGGCGCAAGCTCCTACAATGAGCAGTTCTTC
v_gene: TRBV5-6; d_gene: TRBD1; j_gene: TRBJ1-5; abundance: .; CDR3aa: CASSFTGAGQPQHF; CDR3nt: TGTGCCAGCAGCTTCACAGGGGCAGGGCAGCCCCAGCATTTT
v_gene: TRBV7-6; d_gene: .; j_gene: TRBJ1-2; abundance: few; CDR3aa: CASSPTGYGYTF; CDR3nt: TGTGCCAGCAGCCCTACAGGGTATGGCTACACCTTC
v_gene: TRBV5-1; d_gene: .; j_gene: TRBJ2-7; abundance: .; CDR3aa: CASSLVGETYEQYF; CDR3nt: TGCGCCAGCAGCTTGGTCGGAGAAACCTACGAGCAGTACTTC
v_gene: TRBV11-2; d_gene: .; j_gene: TRBJ1-2; abundance: .; CDR3aa: CASTRAGGGYTF; CDR3nt: TGTGCCAGCACCCGGGCGGGGGGTGGCTACACCTTC
v_gene: TRBV19; d_gene: .; j_gene: TRBJ2-1; abundance: .; CDR3aa: CASRLYLLANEQFF; CDR3nt: TGTGCCAGTAGACTCTACCTACTAGCAAATGAGCAGTTCTTC
v_gene: TRBV28; d_gene: TRBD2; j_gene: TRBJ2-5; abundance: .; CDR3aa: CASSFFSNGRAEETQYF; CDR3nt: TGTGCCAGCAGTTTTTTCTCTAACGGGAGGGCCGAGGAGACCCAGTACTTC
v_gene: TRBV10-2; d_gene: .; j_gene: TRBJ2-1; abundance: .; CDR3aa: CASSASGLYNEQFF; CDR3nt: TGCGCCAGCAGTGCATCGGGGCTTTACAATGAGCAGTTCTTC
v_gene: TRBV5-1; d_gene: .; j_gene: TRBJ2-5; abundance: .; CDR3aa: CASSLASLGEETQYF; CDR3nt: TGCGCCAGCAGCTTGGCCTCACTCGGGGAAGAGACCCAGTACTTC
v_gene: TRBV7-3; d_gene: .; j_gene: TRBJ2-1; abundance: .; CDR3aa: CASSLGPSSYNEQFF; CDR3nt: TGTGCCAGCAGCCTGGGACCCAGCTCCTACAATGAGCAGTTCTTC
v_gene: TRBV2; d_gene: .; j_gene: TRBJ1-2; abundance: .; CDR3aa: CASSGVEYGYTF; CDR3nt: TGTGCCAGCAGCGGGGTAGAATATGGCTACACCTTC
v_gene: TRBV19; d_gene: TRBD2; j_gene: TRBJ2-7; abundance: few; CDR3aa: CASSISSGRGNEQYF; CDR3nt: TGTGCCAGTAGTATATCCAGCGGGAGAGGAAACGAGCAGTACTTC
v_gene: TRBV30; d_gene: TRBD1; j_gene: TRBJ1-2; abundance: .; CDR3aa: CAWISGQGASGYTF; CDR3nt: TGTGCCTGGATTTCGGGACAGGGGGCGAGTGGCTACACCTTC
v_gene: TRBV4-1; d_gene: TRBD1; j_gene: TRBJ2-5; abundance: .; CDR3aa: CASSPGQGSMMTQYF; CDR3nt: TGCGCCAGCAGCCCGGGACAGGGATCAATGATGACCCAGTACTTC
v_gene: TRBV5-1; d_gene: TRBD2; j_gene: TRBJ2-1; abundance: once; CDR3aa: CASSQIPPGTSGFNEQFF; CDR3nt: TGCGCCAGCAGCCAAATTCCCCCCGGGACTAGCGGGTTCAATGAGCAGTTCTTC
v_gene: TRBV5-1; d_gene: .; j_gene: TRBJ1-6; abundance: .; CDR3aa: CASSRTVADNSPLHF; CDR3nt: TGCGCCAGCAGCAGGACTGTTGCCGATAATTCACCCCTCCACTTT
v_gene: TRBV27; d_gene: .; j_gene: TRBJ1-5; abundance: .; CDR3aa: CASRMQGWSNQPQHF; CDR3nt: TGTGCCAGCAGGATGCAGGGGTGGAGCAATCAGCCCCAGCATTTT
v_gene: TRBV5-1; d_gene: .; j_gene: TRBJ1-2; abundance: .; CDR3aa: CASGVGGTNYGYTF; CDR3nt: TGCGCCAGCGGGGTAGGGGGGACTAACTATGGCTACACCTTC
v_gene: TRBV9; d_gene: .; j_gene: TRBJ2-3; abundance: .; CDR3aa: CASSVRDGTDTQYF; CDR3nt: TGTGCCAGCAGCGTCCGGGACGGCACAGATACGCAGTATTTT
v_gene: TRBV5-1; d_gene: .; j_gene: TRBJ2-5; abundance: once; CDR3aa: CASSSGLVETQYF; CDR3nt: TGCGCCAGCAGCTCGGGACTGGTGGAGACCCAGTACTTC
v_gene: TRBV14; d_gene: TRBD2; j_gene: TRBJ2-7; abundance: .; CDR3aa: CASSSLAGPTYEQYF; CDR3nt: TGTGCCAGCAGCTCTCTAGCGGGGCCCACCTACGAGCAGTACTTC
v_gene: TRBV4-1; d_gene: TRBD1; j_gene: TRBJ2-2; abundance: .; CDR3aa: CASSQKKLYDRAPNTGELFF; CDR3nt: TGCGCCAGCAGCCAAAAGAAGCTCTACGACAGGGCCCCGAACACCGGGGAGCTGTTTTTT
v_gene: TRBV29-1; d_gene: .; j_gene: TRBJ1-3; abundance: .; CDR3aa: CSVEQGAGNTIYF; CDR3nt: TGCAGCGTTGAGCAGGGTGCTGGAAACACCATATATTTT
v_gene: TRBV6-5; d_gene: .; j_gene: TRBJ1-3; abundance: .; CDR3aa: CASTSTGSSGNTIYF; CDR3nt: TGTGCCAGCACCTCTACAGGGAGCTCTGGAAACACCATATATTTT
v_gene: TRBV27; d_gene: .; j_gene: TRBJ1-1; abundance: .; CDR3aa: CASSLALNTEAFF; CDR3nt: TGTGCCAGCAGTCTCGCCCTGAACACTGAAGCTTTCTTT
v_gene: TRBV5-6; d_gene: .; j_gene: TRBJ1-1; abundance: .; CDR3aa: CASSSGENTEAFF; CDR3nt: TGTGCCAGCAGCTCTGGGGAGAACACTGAAGCTTTCTTT
v_gene: TRBV30; d_gene: .; j_gene: TRBJ1-5; abundance: .; CDR3aa: CAWSDWSNQPQHF; CDR3nt: TGTGCCTGGAGTGATTGGAGCAATCAGCCCCAGCATTTT